This T cell receptor (beta chain) was observed in a study of post-analysis software for immune sequencing data. Findings and caveats of the study: Relative to controls, patients had roughly five TRBV segments at higher frequency, with TRBV5-6, TRBV5-1 and TRBV20-1 among these.

The CDR3 has 19 residues. CDR1 and CDR2 (germline): SGDLS, YYNGEE. The junction had 14 bases not matched to a gene; V was cut back by 0 bases and J by 5 bases. Prepared TCR beta cDNA libraries contained unique molecular identifiers. From the PCR reads, TCRdb called clonotypes with MiXCR, one entry per CDR3 protein. The sample lists some 800,000 distinct CDR3 sequences, around 45% occurring once. As for this clonotype: Its cognate antigen is unknown.

The sequencing sample was made of blood. The clonotype originates from a girl aged 10 to 17 with multiple sclerosis. This chain uses TRBV9 with TRBJ2-1; 10 bases fit TRBD2. CDR3 sequence: CASSVATGSGGVGDNEQFF. CDR3 DNA sequence: TGTGCCAGCAGCGTAGCTACGGGAAGCGGGGGGGTTGGGGACAATGAGCAGTTCTTC.